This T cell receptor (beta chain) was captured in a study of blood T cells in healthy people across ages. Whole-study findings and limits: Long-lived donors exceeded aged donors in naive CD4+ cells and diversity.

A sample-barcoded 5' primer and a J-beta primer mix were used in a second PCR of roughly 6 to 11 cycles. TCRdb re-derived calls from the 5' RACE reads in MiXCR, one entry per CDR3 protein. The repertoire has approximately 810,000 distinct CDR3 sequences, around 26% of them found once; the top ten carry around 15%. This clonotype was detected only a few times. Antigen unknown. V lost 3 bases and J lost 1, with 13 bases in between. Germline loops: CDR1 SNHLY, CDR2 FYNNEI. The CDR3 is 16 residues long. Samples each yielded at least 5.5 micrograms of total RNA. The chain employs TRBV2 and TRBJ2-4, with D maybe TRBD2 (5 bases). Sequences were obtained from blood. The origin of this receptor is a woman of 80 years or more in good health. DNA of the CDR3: TGTGCCAGCAGTGATACGGCTAGCCTGGCCAAAAACATTCAGTACTTC. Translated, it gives CASSDTASLAKNIQYF.